This T cell receptor (beta chain) was profiled in a study of blood T cell repertoires in COVID-19 (TCRdb year 2020). Looking at the study overall: Collaborator samples came from the United States, Italy and Spain and covered acute and convalescent phases of COVID-19. The prospective study material was composed of cDNA or gDNA derived from T cells, B-cell-depleted T cells, or PBMCs. The dataset comprised deeply sampled blood TCRbeta repertoires from subjects exposed to, actively infected with, or recovered from COVID-19. The repertoires were released in a freely available public database intended as a resource for research on the immune response to SARS-CoV-2. Samples were obtained from the ongoing ImmuneRACE study (first 160 participants) and from over 1,000 subjects provided by 6 global collaborators. The sample metadata nearly always contained a de-identified subject ID, COVID-19 status, age in years and sex. HLA class I and class II types, where available, came from metadata supplied by the sample provider rather than from assay-based typing.

From its cysteine to its phenylalanine, the CDR3 spans 15 amino acids. The retained sequence is limited to the CDR3, 45 bases, with the frame set at the first base. V has 4 bases trimmed and J has 1 base trimmed; junction bases matching no gene number 4. The germline V gene sets CDR1 to MDHEN and CDR2 to SYDVKM. Whole blood was collected in K2EDTA tubes by collaborating institutions according to the institutions' own protocols. Collaborator samples were shipped for TCRbeta analysis as frozen whole blood, isolated PBMCs, or DNA extracted from either sample type. What the authors observed across the whole study: The quantity of clinical and demographic metadata differed by source and by participant and was supplied without curation.

The immunoSEQ Assay, a bias-controlled multiplex PCR, was used to amplify TCRbeta CDR3 regions from genomic DNA. Per the original workflow: Nucleated cell counts per sample were estimated from amplification of reference gene primers within the assay. To quantify the absolute abundance of each unique TCRbeta CDR3 rearrangement, sequence reads were collapsed and filtered. For each sample, productive Simpson clonality was calculated as the square root of Simpson's diversity index across productive rearrangements. This immuneACCESS table, as held by TCRdb, lists in-frame sequences with V and J called but not all clones. Of the missing ones, under half trace to an unresolved V gene in checked studies; the others have no known cause. The V and J calls and clone size were taken over from that table, and D and trimming were inferred from the DNA. The sample profile shows more than 200,000 clones; approximately 85% of them were found once. The ten largest make up about 0.7% of the sample.

This clone occurred once. There is no known antigen for this receptor. No per-base quality is available; no much larger clone lies one base away. The chain is made from TRBV28 and TRBJ2-1, and 7 junctional nucleotides match TRBD1. This TCR was sampled from a human donor in a cohort sampled during active COVID-19. The sample comprised peripheral blood. CDR3 region: CASSSGQVSYNEQFF. Read as DNA, the sequence is TGTGCCAGCAGTTCAGGACAGGTGTCCTACAATGAGCAGTTCTTC.